These 18 T cell receptor beta chains originate from one sample sequenced in a study of T cells in tuberculosis. Assay: immunoSEQ multiplex PCR; the TCRdb copy retains only in-frame clones and omits some. The sample holds 30,000 to 40,000 clones, over 85% seen once. Time point: new active TB diagnosis, blood taken before or within 7 days of starting treatment. Sample: PBMCs, taken at tuberculosis diagnosis. Receptors were obtained from an adult with tuberculosis.

The CDR3 nucleotides are TGTGCCAGCAGTTCCCGACAGTGGAACTATGGCTACACCTTC. This encodes CASSSRQWNYGYTF. The J gene is TRBJ1-2, the V gene TRBV6-5, with a tentative D call TRBD1 (5 bases). This CDR3 has 14 residues. Trimming removed 4 bases at V and 2 bases at J, with 11 bases between. CDR1 and CDR2 from the germline V gene are MNHEY and SVGAGI.

The chain links TRBV14 to TRBJ2-7; D may be TRBD1 (5 bases). In germline, CDR1 is SGHDN, CDR2 FVKESK. The CDR3 loop spans 15 amino acids. Trimming took off 0 bases at V and 6 bases at J, with 15 bases between the two ends. The CDR3 loop reads CASSQEKSGFSEQYF. As DNA, the CDR3 is TGTGCCAGCAGCCAAGAAAAATCAGGGTTCAGCGAGCAGTACTTC.

V is TRBV25-1 and J is TRBJ1-4; TRBD1 matches at 8 bases. Germline V CDR1 and CDR2: MGHDK, SYGVNS. The CDR3 runs 14 residues. The junction had 11 bases not matched to a gene; V was cut back by 5 bases and J by 12 bases. CDR3 nucleotide sequence: TGTGCCAGCAGTTTGGCCGGGACAGGTACAGAACTGTTTTTT. The encoded protein is CASSLAGTGTELFF.

This clone was observed once. This rearrangement joins TRBV19 to TRBJ1-1; D is perhaps TRBD1 (6 bases). Germline V gene data show CDR1 as LNHDA and CDR2 as SQIVND (reference sequence). There are 14 residues in the CDR3. V lost 4 bases and J lost 4, with 13 bases in between. CDR3 amino acids: CASSTGTGTTEAFF. DNA for the CDR3: TGTGCCAGTAGTACTGGAACAGGGACCACTGAAGCTTTCTTT.

This clone was seen once. This rearrangement joins TRBV6-1 to TRBJ2-1; 7 bases match TRBD1. The CDR3 contains 13 residues. In germline, CDR1 is MNHNS, CDR2 SASEGT. Trimming at V came to 4 bases and at J to 9 bases, leaving 6 bases not matched to a gene. CDR3 coding DNA: TGTGCCAGCAGTGTTCTTACAGGGGCTGAGCAGTTCTTC. Its translation: CASSVLTGAEQFF.

The chain combines TRBV5-1 with TRBJ1-2; the match to TRBD1 covers 8 bases. This CDR3 region has 16 residues. Per the germline V gene, CDR1 is SGHRS and CDR2 is YFSETQ. V shed 4 bases, J shed 4 bases, and the junction held 12 bases outside the gene matches. In nucleotides, the CDR3 is TGCGCCAGCAGCCCCAATTCCGGACAGGGTCCCTATGGCTACACCTTC. Its translation is CASSPNSGQGPYGYTF.

The chain employs TRBV29-1 and TRBJ1-1, with 9 nucleotides matching TRBD1. CDR1 and CDR2 from the germline V gene are SQVTM and ANQGSEA. The CDR3 contains 13 residues. Losses at the gene ends were 6 bases for V and 0 bases for J; bases not matched to a gene: 2. CDR3 protein: CSVGQGLNTEAFF. The CDR3 DNA sequence: TGCAGCGTGGGACAGGGTTTGAACACTGAAGCTTTCTTT.

V usage is TRBV5-1 and J usage is TRBJ2-2; TRBD1 matches at 9 bases. This CDR3 comprises 15 residues. CDR1 is SGHRS and CDR2 is YFSETQ in the germline V gene. The V gene end was trimmed by 2 bases and the J gene end by 5 bases; junction bases not matched to a gene: 4. CDR3 nucleotide sequence: TGCGCCAGCAGCTTCGGGACAGGGTCTACCGGGGAGCTGTTTTTT. Amino acid sequence: CASSFGTGSTGELFF.

This chain links TRBV5-8 with TRBJ2-7; D gene unclear. Deletions cut 3 bases from V and 7 bases from J, with 8 bases between. CDR3 length equals 11 residues. CDR1 and CDR2 from the germline V gene are SGHTS and YDEGEE. CDR3 sequence: CASSYEREQYF. CDR3 DNA sequence: TGTGCCAGCAGCTACGAACGGGAGCAGTACTTC.

This chain uses TRBV7-3 with TRBJ2-1, with 12 bases matching TRBD2. This CDR3 contains 15 residues. The J segment lost 4 bases and the V segment lost 5 bases, leaving 3 bases of the junction unmatched. Germline CDR1 SGHTA, CDR2 FQGTGA. DNA of the CDR3: TGTGCCAGCAGCACCGGACTAGCGGGGTACAATGAGCAGTTCTTC. Its protein is CASSTGLAGYNEQFF.

This sequence joins TRBV4-2 and TRBJ1-2; maybe TRBD1 (6 bases). V was trimmed by 4 bases and J by 4 bases, leaving 25 bases between them. CDR3 length equals 18 residues. Germline CDR1 and CDR2: LGHNA and YNFKEQ. The CDR3 region has the DNA TGTGCCAGCAGCCCGGCCCAGGACAGAGGACCTCTAAGCTATGGCTACACCTTC. It specifies CASSPAQDRGPLSYGYTF.

This clone was observed a handful of times. This CDR3 reads CASSSPPGQGTDTQYF. DNA for the CDR3: TGTGCCAGCAGCTCCCCCCCCGGACAGGGGACAGATACGCAGTATTTT. The chain uses TRBV11-1 and TRBJ2-3; 9 bases line up with TRBD1. The germline CDR1 and CDR2 sequences are SGHAT and FQDESV (reference sequence). V shed 4 bases, J shed 3 bases, and the junction held 8 bases outside the gene matches. The CDR3 has 16 residues. Combining the CDR3 with reference TRBV11-1 and TRBJ2-3 gives the whole variable domain EAEVAQSPRYKITEKSQAVAFWCDPISGHATLYWYRQILGQGPELLVQFQDESVVDDSQLPKDRFSAERLKGVDSTLKIQPAELGDSAMYLCASSSPPGQGTDTQYFGPGTRLTVL.

A single count supports this clone. The chain uses TRBV11-2 and TRBJ2-5; 7 bases fit TRBD1. V trimming: 5 bases; J trimming: 4 bases; junction bases outside the gene matches: 16. This CDR3 spans 17 amino acids. Germline V CDR1 and CDR2: SGHAT, FQNNGV. The CDR3 here is CASSPWTGNGVGETQYF. The CDR3 region has the DNA TGTGCCAGCAGCCCATGGACAGGAAACGGGGTCGGAGAGACCCAGTACTTC. The full variable domain, its missing parts supplied by reference TRBV11-2 and TRBJ2-5, is EAGVAQSPRYKIIEKRQSVAFWCNPISGHATLYWYQQILGQGPKLLIQFQNNGVVDDSQLPKDRFSAERLKGVDSTLKIQPAKLEDSAVYLCASSPWTGNGVGETQYFGPGTRLLVL.

This clone has just one count. The chain combines TRBV27 with TRBJ2-7, with 8 nucleotides matching TRBD1. The CDR3 is 15 residues long. Trimming at V came to 6 bases and at J to 3 bases, leaving 10 bases not matched to a gene. Germline CDR1 and CDR2: MNHEY and SMNVEV (reference sequence). The CDR3 DNA reads as TGTGCCAGCAGCTCTCGTGGGACAGGTATCTACGAGCAGTACTTC. As protein: CASSSRGTGIYEQYF.

The chain couples TRBV28 to TRBJ2-7, with 8 nucleotides matching TRBD1. There are 18 residues in the CDR3. Germline V gene sequence: CDR1 MDHEN, CDR2 SYDVKM. The trim removed 8 bases at V and 3 bases at J, leaving 21 bases unmatched. The CDR3 region has the DNA TGTGCCAGCTACCCCTCCAATTTAACGGCAGGGGGCCTCTACGAGCAGTACTTC. Its protein is CASYPSNLTAGGLYEQYF.

V and J are TRBV5-8 and TRBJ1-2; TRBD1 matches at 7 bases. The trim removed 9 bases at V and 4 bases at J, leaving 6 bases unmatched. This CDR3 has 12 amino acids. In germline, CDR1 is SGHTS, CDR2 YDEGEE. CDR3 amino acids: CATLTGPYGYTF. CDR3 DNA: TGTGCCACTTTGACAGGGCCCTATGGCTACACCTTC.

The chain links TRBV7-3 to TRBJ1-6; 12 nucleotides line up with TRBD1. Germline-derived CDR1 and CDR2 are SGHTA and FQGTGA. With 1 base clipped from V and 4 bases from J, the junction kept 20 bases outside the gene matches. The CDR3 covers 23 residues. Written as DNA, the CDR3 is TGTGCCAGCAGCTTAAAAGGGCCGGGACAGGGGGCCTTAGCTAATCTTTATAATTCACCCCTCCACTTT. It specifies CASSLKGPGQGALANLYNSPLHF.

The chain recombines TRBV5-4 with TRBJ2-1; TRBD1 agrees at 9 bases. Germline loops: CDR1 SGHNT, CDR2 YYREEE (reference sequence). CDR3 length: 15 residues. V lost 4 bases, J lost 5 bases, and 7 bases stayed unmatched. For the CDR3, the DNA is TGTGCCAGCAGCGGGCCGGGACAGGGCCACAATGAGCAGTTCTTC. It yields the protein CASSGPGQGHNEQFF.